This T cell receptor (beta chain) derives from a study of blood T cell repertoires in COVID-19. All enrollees were about 18 to 89 years old and from fewer than 25 US areas. Self-reported history from a screening survey and questionnaire set each donor's cohort. A case of COVID-19 had been met by exposed participants within 2 weeks before study entry. CDR1 and CDR2 (germline): MGHRA, YSYEKL. The trim removed 3 bases at V and 5 bases at J, leaving 6 bases unmatched. This CDR3 region has 14 residues. How the authors handled the data: Reference gene primer amplification gave estimated nucleated cell counts. Some clones are missing from TCRdb's copy, which holds only in-frame ones; the method was immunoSEQ multiplex PCR. Clonal size and the V and J genes are those of that table, whereas D and trimming came from the DNA. The table shows roughly 430,000 clones, with roughly 84% occurring only once.

This rearrangement joins TRBV4-1 to TRBJ2-7; 8 nucleotides agree with TRBD1. The receptor's source is a woman between 18 and 29 years old who had been exposed to COVID-19. The specimen was PBMCs or T cells enriched from blood (not recorded which). DNA of the CDR3: TGCGCCAGCAGCCACCAGATGGACAGGGACGAGCAGTACTTC. Translation: CASSHQMDRDEQYF.